The next 15 T cell receptor beta chains were all read from a single sample in a study of OX40 agonist ivuxolimab in advanced cancers. Using immunoSEQ multiplex PCR, the repertoire was profiled, and TCRdb retains in-frame clones only, with some absent. The sample consists of some 57,000 clones, roughly four fifths of them appearing once. The material was CD4+ or CD8+ T cells sorted from blood, obtained in a trial of the OX40 agonist ivuxolimab. Every receptor here comes from an adult with an advanced solid tumor such as melanoma, head and neck, liver or kidney cancer.

This rearrangement joins TRBV6-5 to TRBJ2-7; TRBD1 might be the D (6 bases). Trimming left V 4 bases short and J 2 bases short, with 15 bases between. The CDR3 sequence is 15 residues long. Germline lookup yields CDR1 MNHEY and CDR2 SVGAGI. Written as DNA, the CDR3 is TGTGCCAGCAGTTGGTTCGGCAGGGGTCCCTACGAGCAGTACTTC. Residues: CASSWFGRGPYEQYF.

V gene TRBV5-5 combines with J gene TRBJ2-7; D is undetermined. CDR1 is SGHKS and CDR2 is YYEKEE in the germline V gene (reference sequence). V was shortened by 1 base and J by 6 bases, with 14 bases between the two germline ends. This CDR3 region has 14 residues. This chain's CDR3 is CASSLRVFTSEQYF. In DNA form, the CDR3 reads TGTGCCAGCAGCTTGAGGGTATTTACGTCCGAGCAGTACTTC.

This chain connects TRBV27 to TRBJ2-1, with 8 bases that match TRBD2. Trimming at V came to 4 bases and at J to 4 bases, leaving 9 bases not matched to a gene. Per germline, CDR1 MNHEY and CDR2 SMNVEV (reference sequence). The CDR3 is 16 amino acids. The CDR3 DNA reads as TGTGCCAGCAGTTCATATAGCGGGGAAGGGTACAATGAGCAGTTCTTC. Amino acid sequence: CASSSYSGEGYNEQFF.

V is TRBV5-6 and J is TRBJ1-1, with 10 bases identical to TRBD1. In germline, CDR1 is SGHDT, CDR2 YYEEEE. J gave up 4 bases and V 4 bases, and 10 bases lay outside the gene matches. This CDR3 is built from 16 residues. Written as DNA, the CDR3 is TGTGCCAGCAGCGTCCCGGGACAGGGGTTGGGCACTGAAGCTTTCTTT. Translation: CASSVPGQGLGTEAFF.

The chain combines TRBV28 with TRBJ2-7, with D possibly matching TRBD2 (5 bases). V was cut by 1 base and J by 7 bases, with 11 bases left in between. This CDR3 has 13 residues. The germline gives CDR1 MDHEN, CDR2 SYDVKM. CDR3 region: CASSLSLAREQYF. The CDR3, as DNA: TGTGCCAGCAGTTTATCGCTAGCAAGGGAGCAGTACTTC.

This chain connects TRBV19 to TRBJ1-5, with 8 bases lining up with TRBD1. V dropped 5 bases and J dropped 4; count of bases not matched to a gene: 13. Germline V lookup: CDR1 LNHDA, CDR2 SQIVND (reference sequence). The CDR3 covers 17 residues. The CDR3 region has the DNA TGTGCCAGTAGTCTAAATACCGGGACAGGATTTAATCAGCCCCAGCATTTT. It specifies CASSLNTGTGFNQPQHF.

The chain recombines TRBV5-4 with TRBJ1-2; D perhaps matches TRBD1 (5 bases). V was clipped by 3 bases and J by 8 bases, with 14 bases between them. The CDR3 sequence is 13 residues long. CDR1 SGHNT and CDR2 YYREEE come from the germline V gene (reference sequence). The CDR3 DNA reads as TGTGCCAGCAGCTACCCCCCGGGGGGAGGCTACACCTTC. Encoded protein: CASSYPPGGGYTF.

V is TRBV28 and J is TRBJ2-7, with TRBD1 as a possible D gene (6 bases). V was clipped by 2 bases and J by 2 bases, with 13 bases between them. The CDR3 contains 15 residues. Germline-derived CDR1 and CDR2 are MDHEN and SYDVKM. The CDR3 protein is CASSLPRPGAYEQYF. The CDR3 DNA is TGTGCCAGCAGTTTACCCAGGCCAGGGGCCTACGAGCAGTACTTC.

This chain uses TRBV29-1 with TRBJ1-6, with D unresolved. The V gene's germline CDR1 is SQVTM and CDR2 ANQGSEA. The germline V and J ends were trimmed by 4 bases and 12 bases, with 13 bases remaining between them. CDR3 length equals 12 residues. CDR3 sequence reads: CSVGTGSGPLHF. The CDR3 DNA reads as TGCAGCGTTGGTACGGGATCGGGACCCCTCCACTTT.

For the CDR3, the DNA is TGTGCCAGCAGCTTCAGGGGCTATAGCAATCAGCCCCAGCATTTT. Its protein product is CASSFRGYSNQPQHF. The rearrangement links TRBV11-3 to TRBJ1-5, with D perhaps matching TRBD1 (6 bases). Trimming took off 3 bases at V and 0 bases at J, with 9 bases between the two ends. The CDR3 covers 15 residues. Germline-derived CDR1 and CDR2 are SGHNT and YENEEA.

This clone has only one observation. The J gene is TRBJ2-1, the V gene TRBV28, with D possibly TRBD2 on 5 matching bases. Trimming took off 6 bases at V and 5 bases at J, with 8 bases between the two ends. This CDR3 is built from 12 residues. The germline CDR1 and CDR2 sequences are MDHEN and SYDVKM. DNA for the CDR3: TGTGCCAGCAGACCAGCGGACAATGAGCAGTTCTTC. Its protein is CASRPADNEQFF.

The rearrangement joins TRBV19 to TRBJ2-7; 11 nucleotides line up with TRBD2. Per germline, CDR1 LNHDA and CDR2 SQIVND (reference sequence). This CDR3 spans 14 amino acids. Trimming took 4 bases from V and 3 from J; bases not matched to a gene: 2. The CDR3 sequence is CASSSLAGGYEQYF. Here the CDR3 DNA reads TGTGCCAGTAGTAGCCTAGCGGGAGGCTACGAGCAGTACTTC.

The rearrangement uses TRBV11-3 and TRBJ1-1; 7 positions agree with TRBD1. The junction had 9 bases not matched to a gene; V was cut back by 5 bases and J by 6 bases. The CDR3 consists of 14 residues. Germline CDR1 and CDR2: SGHNT and YENEEA. CDR3 sequence: CASSPGTDSPEAFF. For the CDR3, the DNA is TGTGCCAGCAGCCCCGGGACAGACTCCCCTGAAGCTTTCTTT.

The chain joins TRBV9 to TRBJ1-1; a weak D match, TRBD1 (6 bases). Germline CDR1 and CDR2: SGDLS and YYNGEE. This CDR3 comprises 15 residues. Trimming stripped 3 bases from V and 4 bases from J, with 16 bases between. The CDR3 spells CASSAEGRGGTEAFF. CDR3 coding DNA: TGTGCCAGCAGCGCGGAGGGCAGGGGTGGCACTGAAGCTTTCTTT.

The CDR3 sequence: CSVGTLNTEAFF. DNA of the CDR3: TGCAGCGTTGGGACATTGAACACTGAAGCTTTCTTT. J is TRBJ1-1 and V is TRBV29-1, with D possibly TRBD1 on 5 matching bases. Germline V gene data show CDR1 as SQVTM and CDR2 as ANQGSEA. The CDR3 consists of 12 residues. The V end lost 4 bases, the J end lost 0 bases, and 6 bases lay between the germline ends.